What follows are 29 T cell receptor beta chains derived from one specimen sequenced in a study of cytomegalovirus exposure and HLA in healthy donors. With 60 Vbeta and 13 Jbeta primers, the PCR was carried out. The repertoire was sequenced with immunoSEQ multiplex PCR; TCRdb's copy has only in-frame clones and lacks some. This sample has about 200,000 clones, with 70% to 90% found just once. Sample: PBMCs. The receptor set was obtained from a woman aged 25 to 39 in good health and CMV-seronegative.

This sequence joins TRBV29-1 and TRBJ1-5, with D maybe TRBD1 (6 bases). Deletions cut 4 bases from V and 4 bases from J, with 11 bases between. This CDR3 is 13 amino acids long. Germline CDR1 is SQVTM and CDR2 is ANQGSEA. CDR3 coding DNA: TGCAGCGTTGCAGGGGCCAGAAATCAGCCCCAGCATTTT. This encodes CSVAGARNQPQHF. Combining the CDR3 with reference TRBV29-1 and TRBJ1-5 gives the whole variable domain SAVISQKPSRDICQRGTSLTIQCQVDSQVTMMFWYRQQPGQSLTLIATANQGSEATYESGFVIDKFPISRPNLTFSTLTVSNMSPEDSSIYLCSVAGARNQPQHFGDGTRLSIL.

This clone occurred a few times. The V call is TRBV7-3, the J call TRBJ2-1, with TRBD2 matching over 7 bases. The length of the CDR3 is 12 residues. V was pared by 1 base and J by 9 bases, with 0 bases of the junction left unmatched. The germline V gene encodes CDR1 SGHTA and CDR2 FQGTGA. The CDR3 loop reads CASSLRGGEQFF. In nucleotides, the CDR3 is TGTGCCAGCAGCTTAAGGGGGGGTGAGCAGTTCTTC.

This chain joins TRBV5-1 and TRBJ2-2; D is undetermined. The ends were cut back, 2 bases at V and 0 bases at J, with 5 bases in the middle. The CDR3 is 14 residues long. CDR1 is SGHRS, CDR2 YFSETQ, per germline. The CDR3 sequence is CASSLATNTGELFF. Written as DNA, the CDR3 is TGCGCCAGCAGCTTAGCGACGAACACCGGGGAGCTGTTTTTT.

The gene calls are TRBV7-8 and TRBJ1-2; maybe TRBD1 (6 bases). Germline loops: CDR1 SGHVS, CDR2 FQNEAQ. The CDR3 has 17 amino acids. Deletions cut 1 base from V and 7 bases from J, with 22 bases between. CDR3 DNA: TGTGCCAGCAGCTTAGTCGGGACGGGGGGCGCTTTCTCTGGCTACACCTTC. The encoded protein is CASSLVGTGGAFSGYTF. The variable domain in full, completed from reference TRBV7-8 and TRBJ1-2, reads GAGVSQSPRYKVAKRGQDVALRCDPISGHVSLFWYQQALGQGPEFLTYFQNEAQLDKSGLPSDRFFAERPEGSVSTLKIQRTQQEDSAVYLCASSLVGTGGAFSGYTFGSGTRLTVV.

V and J are TRBV4-1 and TRBJ2-1; possible D gene TRBD1, 7 bases. The V end was cut by 6 bases, the J end by 7 bases, with 25 bases between. The germline V gene has CDR1 MGHRA and CDR2 YSYEKL. The CDR3 totals 17 residues. The CDR3 sequence is CASRHAAPRQGGNEQFF. The CDR3 nucleotides read TGCGCCAGCAGGCATGCAGCCCCTCGACAGGGAGGAAATGAGCAGTTCTTC.

About this clone itself: Its ends do not fully match the called genes, so a read error is possible. This sequence joins TRBV13 and TRBJ2-7; D might be TRBD1 (6 bases). Germline V gene lookup returns CDR1 PRHDT and CDR2 FYEKMQ (reference sequence). The length of the CDR3 is 11 residues. CDR3 bases: TGTGCCAGCCGTGGGGGCTACGGGCAGTACTTC. Its translation is CASRGGYGQYF. The complete variable domain, with remaining parts taken from reference TRBV13 and TRBJ2-7, reads AAGVIQSPRHLIKEKRETATLKCYPIPRHDTVYWYQQGPGQDPQFLISFYEKMQSDKGSIPDRFSAQQFSDYHSELNMSSLELGDSALYFCASRGGYGQYFGPGTRLTVT.

V and J are TRBV27 and TRBJ2-1, with TRBD2 as a possible D gene (6 bases). Trimming took off 2 bases at V and 2 bases at J, with 10 bases between the two ends. The germline gives CDR1 MNHEY, CDR2 SMNVEV (reference sequence). CDR3 length: 15 amino acids. CDR3 sequence reads: CASSLAGNTYNEQFF. DNA for the CDR3: TGTGCCAGCAGTTTAGCGGGAAACACCTACAATGAGCAGTTCTTC.

This clone appeared once. V gene TRBV4-2 combines with J gene TRBJ2-2; the match to TRBD2 covers 11 bases. This CDR3 region has 18 residues. V shed 1 base, J shed 6 bases, and the junction held 10 bases outside the gene matches. Germline lookup yields CDR1 LGHNA and CDR2 YNFKEQ. The CDR3 reads CASSQGLAGGPRSGELFF. CDR3 nucleotide sequence: TGTGCCAGCAGCCAAGGTTTAGCGGGAGGGCCTCGATCCGGGGAGCTGTTTTTT.

J is TRBJ1-5 and V is TRBV2; 7 bases align to TRBD1. With V trimmed by 6 bases and J by 0 bases, 11 bases remained unmatched. Looked up from germline, CDR1 is SNHLY and CDR2 is FYNNEI. The CDR3 totals 17 residues. The CDR3 here is CASRDDRVRYSNQPQHF. CDR3 coding DNA: TGTGCCAGCAGAGACGACAGGGTCCGTTATAGCAATCAGCCCCAGCATTTT.

The chain carries TRBV9 and TRBJ2-3, with TRBD1 matching over 8 bases. The germline V gene has CDR1 SGDLS and CDR2 YYNGEE. The V segment lost 3 bases and the J segment 4 bases; nucleotides outside the gene matches: 13. There are 17 residues in the CDR3. This CDR3 reads CASSALSGQGFSDTQYF. For the CDR3, the DNA is TGTGCCAGCAGCGCCCTAAGCGGACAGGGTTTCTCAGATACGCAGTATTTT.

The V and J genes are TRBV5-4 and TRBJ2-5, with 8 bases matching TRBD2. Germline V gives CDR1 SGHNT, CDR2 YYREEE (reference sequence). V was clipped by 6 bases and J by 0 bases; unmatched bases: 13. This CDR3 has 17 residues. DNA of the CDR3: TGTGCCAGCACTCCCGGGGCGGGGGGACCGTACCAAGAGACCCAGTACTTC. This codes for CASTPGAGGPYQETQYF.

DNA for the CDR3: TGTGCCAGCAGCACAGACAGGGGATACGAGCAGTACTTC. As protein: CASSTDRGYEQYF. J is TRBJ2-7 and V is TRBV27, with 8 positions matching TRBD1. J was trimmed by 4 bases and V by 6 bases; bases with no gene match: 5. CDR3 length: 13 residues. The germline V gene encodes CDR1 MNHEY and CDR2 SMNVEV (reference sequence).

The chain couples TRBV10-3 to TRBJ2-7; perhaps TRBD2 as D (6 bases). The ends were cut back, 3 bases at V and 2 bases at J, with 11 bases in the middle. CDR3 length: 14 residues. Germline CDR1 ENHRY, CDR2 SYGVKD. This CDR3 reads CAISDAGRTYEQYF. In DNA form, the CDR3 reads TGTGCCATCAGTGATGCCGGGAGAACCTACGAGCAGTACTTC.

The chain recombines TRBV29-1 with TRBJ1-4, with D perhaps TRBD1 (5 bases). V lost 4 bases to trimming and J lost 8 bases, with 14 bases between them. The V gene's germline CDR1 is SQVTM and CDR2 ANQGSEA. This CDR3 has 13 residues. CDR3 amino acids: CSVAGVEREKLFF. The CDR3, as DNA: TGCAGCGTTGCGGGGGTAGAAAGAGAAAAACTGTTTTTT.

The chain recombines TRBV7-2 with TRBJ2-1, with TRBD2 identical over 12 bases. V dropped 8 bases and J dropped 0; count of bases not matched to a gene: 5. CDR1 and CDR2 (germline): SGHTA, FQGNSA. The CDR3 runs to 16 residues. CDR3 in DNA: TGTGCCAGCGGGAGGACTAGCGGGGACTCCTACAATGAGCAGTTCTTC. It translates to CASGRTSGDSYNEQFF.

This clone was counted a single time. The chain has TRBV6-1 and TRBJ1-2; D is possibly TRBD1 (6 bases). Trimming stripped 5 bases from V and 1 base from J, with 14 bases between. The CDR3 contains 15 residues. CDR1 and CDR2 from the germline V gene are MNHNS and SASEGT. As DNA, the CDR3 is TGTGCCAGCAGTTCACGGGGGGCGCTTAACTATGGCTACACCTTC. This translates into CASSSRGALNYGYTF.

This clone was counted a single time. This CDR3 fails to terminate in the conserved phenylalanine or tryptophan, so it likely reflects a read error. V is TRBV5-6 and J is TRBJ2-7, with 9 bases aligning to TRBD1. This CDR3 is built from 15 residues. Germline V lookup: CDR1 SGHDT, CDR2 YYEEEE. The J segment lost 2 bases and the V segment lost 6 bases, leaving 9 bases of the junction unmatched. CDR3 in amino acids: CASNFFGTGTYEQYL. The CDR3 region has the DNA TGTGCCAGCAACTTTTTCGGGACAGGGACCTACGAGCAGTACCTC.

The chain carries TRBV5-1 and TRBJ1-4; D gene unclear. V was trimmed by 5 bases and J by 8 bases, leaving 13 bases between them. Germline V gene sequence: CDR1 SGHRS, CDR2 YFSETQ. The CDR3 is 13 residues long. The CDR3 is CASRSGEREKLFF. The CDR3 bases are TGCGCCAGCAGATCGGGTGAGCGGGAAAAACTGTTTTTT.

The V call is TRBV4-2, the J call TRBJ2-7, with D possibly matching TRBD2 (6 bases). The CDR3 covers 15 residues. The V gene lost 0 bases and the J gene lost 1 base, with 10 bases spanning the gap. Germline CDR1 and CDR2: LGHNA and YNFKEQ. CDR3: CASSQDGGRSYEQYF. Written as DNA, the CDR3 is TGTGCCAGCAGCCAAGATGGAGGGCGGTCCTACGAGCAGTACTTC.

This clone was detected only once. The V and J genes are TRBV28 and TRBJ2-1; maybe TRBD2 (5 bases). This CDR3 region has 14 residues. Trimming took off 10 bases at V and 2 bases at J, with 15 bases between the two ends. Germline values: CDR1 MDHEN, CDR2 SYDVKM. CDR3 sequence reads: CATNKRGTYNEQFF. CDR3 DNA sequence: TGTGCCACCAATAAACGGGGTACCTACAATGAGCAGTTCTTC.

The CDR3 loop is CAWSAGQGSTDTQYF. In DNA, the CDR3 is TGTGCCTGGAGTGCTGGACAGGGGAGCACAGATACGCAGTATTTT. The chain has TRBV30 and TRBJ2-3; TRBD1 aligns across 9 bases. V lost 1 base to trimming and J lost 0 bases; unmatched junction nucleotides: 2. The CDR3 runs 15 residues. Germline assignment: CDR1 GTSNPN and CDR2 SVGIG (reference sequence). Full variable domain (outside the CDR3, taken from reference TRBV30 and TRBJ2-3): SQTIHQWPATLVQPVGSPLSLECTVEGTSNPNLYWYRQAAGRGLQLLFYSVGIGQISSEVPQNLSASRPQDRQFILSSKKLLLSDSGFYLCAWSAGQGSTDTQYFGPGTRLTVL.

This clone was seen only a few times. The chain employs TRBV7-9 and TRBJ1-4, with 7 bases aligning to TRBD1. This CDR3 has 16 amino acids. Germline trimming cut 4 bases from V and 0 bases from J; bases unmatched to any gene: 5. Germline CDR1 and CDR2: SEHNR and FQNEAQ (reference sequence). CDR3 residues: CASSSPGQATNEKLFF. The DNA for the CDR3 is TGTGCCAGCAGCTCACCAGGACAGGCAACTAATGAAAAACTGTTTTTT.

The genes are TRBV27 and TRBJ2-6; 7 bases map to TRBD1. Germline V gene lookup returns CDR1 MNHEY and CDR2 SMNVEV (reference sequence). Trimming removed 7 bases from V and 3 bases from J; junction bases left unmatched: 6. This CDR3 is 15 amino acids long. In nucleotides, the CDR3 is TGTGCCAGCACCAGACAGGGTTATGGGGCCAACGTCCTGACTTTC. It yields the protein CASTRQGYGANVLTF.

This clone was seen a single time. V and J are TRBV19 and TRBJ2-7; a weak D match, TRBD2 (5 bases). The CDR3 spans 15 residues. Trimming pared 5 bases from V and 0 bases from J, leaving 14 bases between. Germline lookup yields CDR1 LNHDA and CDR2 SQIVND (reference sequence). For the CDR3, the DNA is TGTGCCAGTAGTGCGTCGAGGGCCCTCTCCTACGAGCAGTACTTC. Encoded protein: CASSASRALSYEQYF.

The chain couples TRBV19 to TRBJ2-6; possibly TRBD1 for D (6 bases). Germline V gene sequence: CDR1 LNHDA, CDR2 SQIVND (reference sequence). The CDR3 covers 17 residues. Trimming stripped 3 bases from V and 0 bases from J, with 12 bases between. The CDR3 loop reads CASSMTGSISGANVLTF. In nucleotides, the CDR3 is TGTGCCAGTAGTATGACAGGTTCCATCTCTGGGGCCAACGTCCTGACTTTC.

The chain has TRBV11-2 and TRBJ1-1; 8 bases map to TRBD1. Germline V lookup: CDR1 SGHAT, CDR2 FQNNGV. The J segment lost 2 bases and the V segment lost 5 bases, leaving 7 bases of the junction unmatched. CDR3 length: 15 residues. This CDR3 reads CASSKRDRPNTEAFF. The DNA of the CDR3 is TGTGCCAGCAGCAAAAGGGACAGGCCAAACACTGAAGCTTTCTTT.

V gene TRBV18 combines with J gene TRBJ2-1; 7 nucleotides agree with TRBD1. The germline V gene encodes CDR1 KGHSH and CDR2 LQKENI. V lost 8 bases and J lost 7; bases outside the gene matches: 5. This CDR3 is 12 amino acids long. CDR3 nucleotides: TGTGCCAGCCAATCACAGGGGAATGAGCAGTTCTTC. It codes for CASQSQGNEQFF.

This clone occurred once. The CDR3 is CATSRDAYEQYF. Here the CDR3 DNA reads TGTGCCACCAGCAGAGATGCCTACGAGCAGTACTTC. V is TRBV15 and J is TRBJ2-5, with no clear D. The DNA end favors TRBJ2-7, so the J call may be wrong. This CDR3 comprises 12 residues. In germline, CDR1 is LNHNV, CDR2 YYDKDF (reference sequence).

V usage is TRBV5-4 and J usage is TRBJ2-5, with 9 bases matching TRBD1. The CDR3 loop spans 15 amino acids. Per germline, CDR1 SGHNT and CDR2 YYREEE (reference sequence). V lost 3 bases, J lost 3 bases, and 6 bases stayed unmatched. The CDR3 sequence is CASSWGQGGKETQYF. The CDR3, as DNA: TGTGCCAGCAGCTGGGGACAGGGAGGTAAAGAGACCCAGTACTTC.